Listed below are T cell receptor beta chains from one sample, sequenced in a study of shared clonotypes between healthy human individuals. TCRdb keeps only in-frame clones here, not all; method: immunoSEQ multiplex PCR. This table has about 1.5 million clones, around 98% appearing once. The material sequenced was naive CD4+ T cells sorted from blood. The receptors were sampled from a man aged 25-45 years in good health. The CDR3 runs from the conserved cysteine through the conserved F or W.

CDR3	length	V	J
CASSDGSVRQPQHF	14	TRBV2	TRBJ1-5
CASSSSGGTDTQYF	14	TRBV11-3	TRBJ2-3
CASSLPGRLTGELFF	15	TRBV5-6	TRBJ2-2
CASSFSGSVVNEQFF	15	TRBV2	TRBJ2-1
CASSTGRGDEKLFF	14	TRBV5-5	TRBJ1-4
CASSAGLAGGSYEQYF	16	TRBV5-1	TRBJ2-7
CAISEQRLAASLEQYF	16	TRBV10-3	TRBJ2-7
CASSLTGGTEAFF	13	TRBV19	TRBJ1-1
CASSEDGDSNQPQHF	15	TRBV2	TRBJ1-5
CASSLPWTGGFYEQYF	16	TRBV28	TRBJ2-7
CATTGVRSNQPQHF	14	TRBV6-1	TRBJ1-5
CASSYRLAEAYEQYF	15	TRBV6-6	TRBJ2-7
CAVRQAGGPYEQYF	14	TRBV27	TRBJ2-7
CASSLGQGAKDSSYNEQFF	19	TRBV28	TRBJ2-1
CASSRTQETQYF	12	TRBV7-6	TRBJ2-5
CASSYGREANTGELFF	16	TRBV6-5	TRBJ2-2
CASSLYPSGANVLTF	15	TRBV7-9	TRBJ2-6
CASSLLGSSSGNTIYF	16	TRBV6-6	TRBJ1-3
CASRIGGGEQYF	12	TRBV2	TRBJ2-7
CASSTTSGSRGNTGELFF	18	TRBV2	TRBJ2-2
CASSLVDRGYEQYF	14	TRBV5-1	TRBJ2-7
CAVNRASWEKLFF	13	TRBV30	TRBJ1-4